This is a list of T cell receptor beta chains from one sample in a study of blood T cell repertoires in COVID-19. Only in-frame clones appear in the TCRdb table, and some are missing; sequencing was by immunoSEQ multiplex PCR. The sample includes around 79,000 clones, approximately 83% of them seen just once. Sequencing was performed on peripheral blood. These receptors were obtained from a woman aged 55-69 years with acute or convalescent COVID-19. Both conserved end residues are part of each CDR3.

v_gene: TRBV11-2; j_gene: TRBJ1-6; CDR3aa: CASSLGRANSPLHF
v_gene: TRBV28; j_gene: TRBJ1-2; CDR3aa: CASSSLAPNYGYTF
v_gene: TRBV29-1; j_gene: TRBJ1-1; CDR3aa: CSVSTGGWGTEAFF
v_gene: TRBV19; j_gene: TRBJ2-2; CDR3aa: CASSMRRGVATGELFF
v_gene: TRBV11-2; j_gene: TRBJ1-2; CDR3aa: CASSSEQGAYGYTF
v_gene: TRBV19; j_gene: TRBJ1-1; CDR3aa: CASSRDIEAFF
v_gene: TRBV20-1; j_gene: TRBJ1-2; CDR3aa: CSASTGPNYGYTF
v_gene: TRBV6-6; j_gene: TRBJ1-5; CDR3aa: CASTPGQGRNQPQHF
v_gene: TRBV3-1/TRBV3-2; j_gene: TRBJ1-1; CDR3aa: CASSQELHSMNTEAFF
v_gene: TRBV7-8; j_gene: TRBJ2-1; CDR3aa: CASSTRDRSPGEQFF
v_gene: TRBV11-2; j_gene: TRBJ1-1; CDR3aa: CASSAYRGRGTEAFF
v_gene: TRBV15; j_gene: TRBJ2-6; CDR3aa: CATSSRAGANVLTF
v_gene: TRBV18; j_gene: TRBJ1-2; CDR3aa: CASSPPGLQGADGYTF
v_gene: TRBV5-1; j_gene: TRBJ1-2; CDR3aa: CASRSTGTQYGYTF
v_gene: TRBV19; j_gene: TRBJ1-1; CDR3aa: CASSIDRGDMNTEAFF
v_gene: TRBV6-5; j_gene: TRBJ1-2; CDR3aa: CASRTDIRYGYTF
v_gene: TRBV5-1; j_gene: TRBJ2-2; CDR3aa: CASSPGQGTTGELFF
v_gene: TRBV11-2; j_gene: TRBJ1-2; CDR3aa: CASSLAGETWDRANYGYTF
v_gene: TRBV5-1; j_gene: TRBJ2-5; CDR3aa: CASSLVSGGLNGGETQYF
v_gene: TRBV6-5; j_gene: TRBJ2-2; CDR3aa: CASSIARNTGELFF
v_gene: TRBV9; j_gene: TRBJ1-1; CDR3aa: CASSASQGNTEAFF
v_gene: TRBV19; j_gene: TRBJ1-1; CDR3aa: CASSIRGAGSTEAFF
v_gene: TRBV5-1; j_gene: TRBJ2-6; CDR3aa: CASSRREAAGANVLTF
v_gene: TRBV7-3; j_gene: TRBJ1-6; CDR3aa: CASSSGQGYNSPLHF
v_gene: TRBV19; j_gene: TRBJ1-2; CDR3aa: CASRDDRLRGYTF
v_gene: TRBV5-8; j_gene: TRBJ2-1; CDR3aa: CASSLAGRLYNEQFF
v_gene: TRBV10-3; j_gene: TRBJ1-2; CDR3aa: CAISEGRTGVGRGYTF
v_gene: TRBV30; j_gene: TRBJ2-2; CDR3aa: CAWAQAIGELFF
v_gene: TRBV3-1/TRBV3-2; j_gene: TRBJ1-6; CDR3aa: CASSQDGGSSYNSPLHF
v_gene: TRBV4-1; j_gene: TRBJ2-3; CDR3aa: CASSQGSIAGTDTQYF
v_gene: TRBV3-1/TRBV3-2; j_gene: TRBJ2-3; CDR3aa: CASSQETGQGTDTQYF
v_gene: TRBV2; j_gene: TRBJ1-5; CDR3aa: CASSEGRYQPQHF
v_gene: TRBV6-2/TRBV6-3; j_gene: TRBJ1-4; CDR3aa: CASSFRGPLFF
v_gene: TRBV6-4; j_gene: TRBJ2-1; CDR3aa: CASSAGGHNEQFF
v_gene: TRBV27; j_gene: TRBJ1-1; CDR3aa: CASSLEGSNTEAFF
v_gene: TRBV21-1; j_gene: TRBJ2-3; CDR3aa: CASSKEKTAGTSTDTQYF
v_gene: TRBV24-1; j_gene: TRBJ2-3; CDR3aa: CATSEPGSDTQYF
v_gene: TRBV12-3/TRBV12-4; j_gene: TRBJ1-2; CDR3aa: CASSLGQGVGYTF
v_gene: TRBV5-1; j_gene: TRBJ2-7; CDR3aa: CASSLGGTGAYEQYF
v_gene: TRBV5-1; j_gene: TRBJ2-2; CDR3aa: CASSPDRGQLGELFF
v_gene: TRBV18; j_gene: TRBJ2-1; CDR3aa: CASSPGWQGNEQFF
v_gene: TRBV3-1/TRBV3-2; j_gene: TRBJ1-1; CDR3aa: CASSLTGGTTEAFF
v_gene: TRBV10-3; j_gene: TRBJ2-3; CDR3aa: CAISEVTGGRMDTQYF
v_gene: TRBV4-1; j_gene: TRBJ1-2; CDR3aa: CASSPAPPPRTGGNYGYTF
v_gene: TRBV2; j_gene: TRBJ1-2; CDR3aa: CASSGQGQGGYTF
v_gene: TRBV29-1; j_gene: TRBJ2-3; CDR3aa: CSVAREGDTQYF
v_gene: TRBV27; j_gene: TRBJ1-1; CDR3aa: CASRHLGVAFF
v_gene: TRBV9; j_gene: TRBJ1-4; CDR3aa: CASSTLSVAGREKLFF
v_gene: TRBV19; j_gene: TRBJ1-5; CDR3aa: CASSILGGYSNQPQHF
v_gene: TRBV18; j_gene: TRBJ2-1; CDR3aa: CASSPELSSSYNEQFF
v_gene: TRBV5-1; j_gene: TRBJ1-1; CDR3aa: CASSPQTVSTEAFF